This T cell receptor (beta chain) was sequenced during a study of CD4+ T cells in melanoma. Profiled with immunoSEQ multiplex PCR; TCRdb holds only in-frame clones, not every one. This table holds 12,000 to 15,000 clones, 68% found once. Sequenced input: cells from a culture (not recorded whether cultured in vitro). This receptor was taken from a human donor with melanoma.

The CDR3 spells CASSVETSGGNNEQFF. For the CDR3, the DNA is TGTGCCAGCAGCGTAGAAACTAGCGGGGGGAACAATGAGCAGTTCTTC. This chain connects TRBV9 to TRBJ2-1; 12 bases agree with TRBD2. V dropped 0 bases and J dropped 5; count of bases not matched to a gene: 3. CDR3 length: 16 residues. Per germline, CDR1 SGDLS and CDR2 YYNGEE.